The following is a T cell receptor (beta chain) sequence with its context. This clone was counted only a few times. Its antigen is currently not known. Base qualities are not provided; no much larger clone lies one nucleotide away. These data originate in a study of blood T cell repertoires in COVID-19 (dated by TCRdb to about 2020). Context from the whole study: Collaborator samples came from the United States, Italy and Spain and covered acute and convalescent phases of COVID-19. The prospective study material was composed of cDNA or gDNA derived from T cells, B-cell-depleted T cells, or PBMCs. Deeply sampled blood TCRbeta repertoires from subjects exposed to, actively infected with, or recovered from COVID-19 were included in the dataset. The repertoires were released in a freely available public database intended as a resource for research on the immune response to SARS-CoV-2. Samples came from the ongoing ImmuneRACE study (first 160 participants) plus 1,254 subjects from 6 global collaborators. A de-identified subject ID, COVID-19 status, age in years and sex were almost always included in the sample metadata. Where available, HLA class I and class II types were obtained from metadata supplied by the sample provider rather than from assay-based typing. The full study reports these points: Clinical and demographic metadata were provided uncurated, with the amount varying by source and participant.

TCRbeta CDR3 regions were amplified from genomic DNA by means of the immunoSEQ Assay, a bias-controlled multiplex PCR. For the original study's pipeline: Nucleated cell counts per sample were estimated from amplification of reference gene primers within the assay. Sequence reads were collapsed and filtered to measure the absolute abundance of every unique TCRbeta CDR3 rearrangement. For each sample, productive Simpson clonality was calculated as the square root of Simpson's diversity index over productive rearrangements. The clones in this table, taken by TCRdb from immuneACCESS, are in-frame only. Not every clone is retained; where verified, under half of the shortfall comes from an unresolved V gene, and the cause of the rest is unknown. V and J calls and clone size come straight from that table; D and trimming were deduced from the DNA. Present in this sample are about 360,000 clones, around 88% of which were seen just once. The leading ten clones occupy about 7.1% of the sample.

The CDR3 runs 15 amino acids, cysteine and phenylalanine included. Here the CDR3 DNA is all that survives: 45 bases in frame from base 1. According to the germline V gene (reference sequence), CDR1 reads SGHKS and CDR2 reads YYEKEE. V and J are truncated by 0 bases and 3 bases respectively, leaving an intervening sequence of 10 bases. One collaborating source in Seattle enrolled patients during active infection and followed them longitudinally through the course of disease. Each collaborating institution followed its own protocols to collect whole blood in K2EDTA tubes. Collaborator samples were shipped for TCRbeta analysis as frozen whole blood, isolated PBMCs, or DNA extracted from either sample type.

This receptor chain uses TRBV5-5 and TRBJ2-1; matching of 5 bases hints at TRBD1 as the D gene. The sample comprised peripheral blood. The TCR sequence derives from a woman in her fifties or sixties with COVID-19, enrolled during active disease. The DNA is as follows: TGTGCCAGCAGCTTGGCAGGGCCAAGCTACAATGAGCAGTTCTTC. Its amino acids are CASSLAGPSYNEQFF.